A single TCR beta chain is shown here with its context. Its antigen remains unknown. This sample is part of a study of T cells in Graves' hyperthyroidism and ophthalmopathy. The diagnostic basis comprised clinical symptoms, serum thyroxine and TRAb, thyroid ultrasound and orbital computed tomography. General study results and limits: Patients with ophthalmopathy were separated from those with stable hyperthyroidism by a 13 V-J model. In the blood, most expanded thyroid clonotypes above 0.001 appeared as well.

Amplification yielded TCR beta CDR3 regions, with RNA transcripts as the source. Using the HTBI primer set, a first-round RT-PCR was run on the TCR CDR3. TCRdb redid the calling of the multiplex PCR reads with MiXCR, one entry per CDR3 protein. The sample carries more than 500,000 distinct CDR3 sequences, 40% to 50% recorded once. The ends lost 0 bases at V and 4 bases at J; junction bases unmatched: 6. There are 14 residues in the CDR3. Germline V lookup: CDR1 DFQATT, CDR2 SNEGSKA (reference sequence). The chain uses TRBV20-1 and TRBJ2-7, with 7 nucleotides matching TRBD1. The sample consisted of peripheral blood or thyroid tissue (not recorded which). This clonotype was obtained from an adult woman with Graves' disease, either hyperthyroidism or ophthalmopathy (not recorded which). The CDR3 DNA reads as TGCAGTGCTAGAGACCTGGGACAGCTGTACGAGCAGTACTTC. Its translation: CSARDLGQLYEQYF.